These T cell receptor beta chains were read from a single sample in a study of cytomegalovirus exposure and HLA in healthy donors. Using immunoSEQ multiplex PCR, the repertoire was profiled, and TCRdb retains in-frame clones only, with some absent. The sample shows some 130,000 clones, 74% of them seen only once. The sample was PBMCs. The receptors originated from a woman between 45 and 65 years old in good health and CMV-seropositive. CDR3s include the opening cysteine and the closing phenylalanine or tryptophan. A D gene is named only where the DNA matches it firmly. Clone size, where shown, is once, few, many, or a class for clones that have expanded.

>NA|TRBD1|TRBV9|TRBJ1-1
TGTGCCAGCAGCGTAGAAGACAGGACAGGGCTGGCTTTCTTT
CASSVEDRTGLAFF
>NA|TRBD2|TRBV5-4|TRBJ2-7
TGTGCCAGCAACCCAGCGGGGTCCGCCGAGCAGTACTTC
CASNPAGSAEQYF
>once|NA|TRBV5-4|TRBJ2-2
TGTGCCAGCAGCTTGGGTCAGGGAATCACCGGGGAGCTGTTTTTT
CASSLGQGITGELFF
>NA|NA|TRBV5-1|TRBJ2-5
TGCGCCAGCGGCCGGGGGGGACAGGGAGGAGAGACCCAGTACTTC
CASGRGGQGGETQYF
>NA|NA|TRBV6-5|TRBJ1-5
TGTGCCAGCAGCCCCCCCGGTGGTAGCAATCAGCCCCAGCATTTT
CASSPPGGSNQPQHF
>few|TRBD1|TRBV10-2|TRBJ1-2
TGCGCCACGGCTGACAGGGGCTATGGCTACACCTTC
CATADRGYGYTF
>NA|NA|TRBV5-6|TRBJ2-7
TGTGCCAGCAGTCGCCAGGGGCAATACGAGCAGTACTTC
CASSRQGQYEQYF
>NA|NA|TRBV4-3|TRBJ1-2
TGCGCCAGCAGCATGGGGGGAGCCGTTGGCTACACCTTC
CASSMGGAVGYTF
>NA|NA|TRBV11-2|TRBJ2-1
TGTGCCAGCAGCTTAGATCTACTAGCCCCCTACAATGAGCAGTTCTTC
CASSLDLLAPYNEQFF
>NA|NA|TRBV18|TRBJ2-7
TGTGCCAGCTCAGAGGAACGGTACGAGCAGTACTTC
CASSEERYEQYF
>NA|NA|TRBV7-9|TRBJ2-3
TGTTCCAGCAGCGCTAGGGGCAGAATGGACTATTTT
CSSSARGRMDYF
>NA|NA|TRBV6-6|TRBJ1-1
TGTGCCAGCGGGAGGCACTTGAACACTGAAGCTTTCTTT
CASGRHLNTEAFF
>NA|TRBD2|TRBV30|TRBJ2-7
TGTGCCTGGAGTGTACCGGGGAGCGGGGTTCCCTACGAGCAGTACTTC
CAWSVPGSGVPYEQYF
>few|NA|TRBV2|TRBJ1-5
TGTGCCAGCAGTGTCAGGGGTCTAAGCAATCAGCCCCAGCATTTT
CASSVRGLSNQPQHF
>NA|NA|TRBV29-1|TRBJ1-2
TGCAGCGTCGGGGAGGTCTTAGGAGGCTACACCTTC
CSVGEVLGGYTF
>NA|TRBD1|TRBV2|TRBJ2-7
TGTGCCAGCGAGAAACAGGGGGCAGGATACGAGCAGTACTTC
CASEKQGAGYEQYF
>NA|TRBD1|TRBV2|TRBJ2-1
TGTGCCAGCAGGGTACAGGGGGCTGAAGATGAGCAGTTCTTC
CASRVQGAEDEQFF
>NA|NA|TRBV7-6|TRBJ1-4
TGTGCCAGCAGCTTGGGGGGAACGGAACTGTTTTTT
CASSLGGTELFF
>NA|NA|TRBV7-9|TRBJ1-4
TGTGCCAGCAGCTCTGACTGGCGGGGGGAAAAACTGTTTTTT
CASSSDWRGEKLFF
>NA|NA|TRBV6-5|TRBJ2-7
TGTGCCAGCAGCCCAACTAAGGACTACGAGCAGTACTTC
CASSPTKDYEQYF
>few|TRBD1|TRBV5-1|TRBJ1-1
TGCGCCAGCAGCTTCAGGGGGCGTACCACTGAAGCTTTCTTT
CASSFRGRTTEAFF
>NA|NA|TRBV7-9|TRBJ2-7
TGTGCCAGCAGCCCCCTTGGCACCTACGAGCAGTACTTC
CASSPLGTYEQYF
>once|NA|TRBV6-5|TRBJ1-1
TGTGCCAGCAGTTACGCGGGGCTGGACACTGAAGCTTTCTTT
CASSYAGLDTEAFF
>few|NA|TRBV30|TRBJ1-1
TGTGCCTGGAGAATACAGGGTAACACTGAAGCTTTCTTT
CAWRIQGNTEAFF
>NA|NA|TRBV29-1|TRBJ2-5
TGCAGCGTTCTGGGCCCGGAGACCCAGTACTTC
CSVLGPETQYF
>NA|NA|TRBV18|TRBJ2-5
TGTGCCAGCTCACCACCGAGTGAGGAGACCCAGTACTTC
CASSPPSEETQYF
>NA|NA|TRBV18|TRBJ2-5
TGTGCCAGCTCACCAACGGTGGAGACCCAGTACTTC
CASSPTVETQYF
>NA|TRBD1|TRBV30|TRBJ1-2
TGTGCCTGGAGTGTCGGGGACAGACGTCCCTACTATGGCTACACCTTC
CAWSVGDRRPYYGYTF
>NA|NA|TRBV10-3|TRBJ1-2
TGTGCCATCAGGGACAGCAACTATGGCTACACCTTC
CAIRDSNYGYTF
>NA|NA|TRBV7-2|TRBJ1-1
TGTGCCAGCAGCTTAGTTATAGGCGGCCTAAGCGAAGCTTTCTTT
CASSLVIGGLSEAFF
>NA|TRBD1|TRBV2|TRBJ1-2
TGTGCCAGCAGTCAGACAGGGTGGGGCTACACCTTC
CASSQTGWGYTF
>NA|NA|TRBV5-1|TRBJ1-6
TGCGCCAGCAGCCTGAATCCGGGGGGCGCGGGGGATTCACCCCTCCACTTT
CASSLNPGGAGDSPLHF
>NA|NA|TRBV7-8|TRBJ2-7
TGTGCCAGCAGCTTAGGGGGCACCCCCGAGCAGTACTTC
CASSLGGTPEQYF
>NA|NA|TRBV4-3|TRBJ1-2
TGCGCCAGCAGCCAAGTTGCGACAGCCAGGCTTGGCTACACCTTC
CASSQVATARLGYTF
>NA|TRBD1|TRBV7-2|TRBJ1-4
TGTGCCAGCAGCTCCTCACAGGGGTATGAAAAACTGTTTTTT
CASSSSQGYEKLFF
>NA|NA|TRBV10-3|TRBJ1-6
TGTGCCATCTCTCAGGGGTTCGAGTCACCCCTCCACTTT
CAISQGFESPLHF
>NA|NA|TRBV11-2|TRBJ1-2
TGTGCCAGCAGCCGCCGGGGGGGCTACACCTTC
CASSRRGGYTF
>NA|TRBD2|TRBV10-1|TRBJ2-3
TGCGCCAGCAGTGAGTCGGCCCACAGCGGGGGGGACCGGGATACGCAGTATTTT
CASSESAHSGGDRDTQYF
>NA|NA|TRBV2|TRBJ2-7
TGTGCCAGCAGTGGTGGCGGCCCCTACGAGCAGTACTTC
CASSGGGPYEQYF
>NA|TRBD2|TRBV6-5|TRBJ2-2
TGTGCCAGCAGCCCTAGCGGGGGGGATACCGGGGAGCTGTTTTTT
CASSPSGGDTGELFF